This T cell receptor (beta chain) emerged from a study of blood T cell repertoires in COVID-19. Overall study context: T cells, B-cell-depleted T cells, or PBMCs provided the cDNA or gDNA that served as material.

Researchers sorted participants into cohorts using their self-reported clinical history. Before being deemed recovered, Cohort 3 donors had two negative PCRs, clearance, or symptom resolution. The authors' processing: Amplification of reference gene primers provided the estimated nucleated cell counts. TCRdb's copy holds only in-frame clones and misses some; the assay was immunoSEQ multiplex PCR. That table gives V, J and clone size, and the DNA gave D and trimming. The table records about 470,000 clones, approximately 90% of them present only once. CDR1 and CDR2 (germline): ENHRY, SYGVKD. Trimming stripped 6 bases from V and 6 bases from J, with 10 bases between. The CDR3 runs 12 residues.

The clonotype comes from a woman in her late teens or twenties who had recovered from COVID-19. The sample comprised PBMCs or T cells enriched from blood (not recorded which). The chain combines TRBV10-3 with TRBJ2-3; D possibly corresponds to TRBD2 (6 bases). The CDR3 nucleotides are TGTGCCATCAGAGGTAGCGGTGATACGCAGTATTTT. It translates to CAIRGSGDTQYF.